This TCR beta chain was observed in a study of blood T cell repertoires in COVID-19. The overall study: The cDNA or gDNA used as material had been derived from T cells, B-cell-depleted T cells, or PBMCs.

Cohort 3 donors counted as recovered after two negative PCRs, clearance, or resolved symptoms. Measured with immunoSEQ multiplex PCR; TCRdb has only the in-frame clones, and not every one. Seen here are some 170,000 clones, 70% to 85% observed once, and the top ten hold approximately 15%. The CDR3 is 14 residues long. Trimming took off 2 bases at V and 9 bases at J, with 14 bases between the two ends. Germline V lookup: CDR1 KGHSH, CDR2 LQKENI. J is TRBJ2-1 and V is TRBV18; maybe TRBD2 (5 bases). What was sequenced was PBMCs or T cells enriched from blood (not recorded which). The TCR was taken from a woman between 50 and 59 years old who had recovered from COVID-19. The CDR3, as DNA: TGTGCCAGCTCACCAGGACGCGGACGGGGTGAGCAGTTCTTC. Protein sequence: CASSPGRGRGEQFF.